The clone carrying this TCR beta chain was seen a few times. Its antigen is still unknown. This specimen belongs to a study of blood T cells in healthy people across ages. General study points: Higher diversity, along with more naive CD4+ cells, distinguished long-lived donors from aged donors.

The germline gives CDR1 MNHEY, CDR2 SMNVEV (reference sequence). The CDR3 contains 15 residues. The V segment lost 5 bases and the J segment 7 bases; nucleotides outside the gene matches: 13. Then a second PCR, running roughly 7 to 11 cycles, was carried out with a sample-barcoded 5' primer and a J-beta primer mix. TCRdb redid the calling of the 5' RACE reads with MiXCR, one entry per CDR3 protein. The table shows more than 1,400,000 distinct CDR3 sequences, with 40% to 50% occurring only once. The chain combines TRBV27 with TRBJ2-7, with 8 bases matching TRBD2. The specimen sequenced was blood. The receptor comes from a woman younger than 35 in good health. The CDR3 spells CASSPGGADRNEQYF. The CDR3 nucleotides are TGTGCCAGCAGTCCCGGGGGGGCCGACCGAAATGAGCAGTACTTC.